This TCR beta chain originates from a study of T cell repertoires in aging, cancer and after chemotherapy. Study-wide findings and caveats: Untreated cancer patients had significantly lower blood TCR diversity than age-matched healthy donors.

TRB rearrangements spanning V, D and J were amplified using mixed TRB-A/B primers. Via MiXCR, TCRdb re-called the multiplex PCR reads, giving one row per CDR3 protein. The sample holds approximately 2,300 distinct CDR3 sequences, 25% to 30% seen once. The CDR3 consists of 14 residues. Germline loops: CDR1 LNHNV, CDR2 YYDKDF (reference sequence). V was pared by 8 bases and J by 5 bases, with 9 bases of the junction left unmatched. TCR beta rearrangements were amplified from peripheral blood genomic DNA. Points on this clonotype: No antigen is known for it.

This clonotype originated in a human donor with a solid tumor. The V call is TRBV15, the J call TRBJ2-5; 9 bases fit TRBD1. Sequencing was performed on blood. CDR3 sequence: CATSHRGRLETQYF. CDR3 coding DNA: TGTGCCACCTCCCACAGGGGGCGCCTGGAGACCCAGTACTTC.